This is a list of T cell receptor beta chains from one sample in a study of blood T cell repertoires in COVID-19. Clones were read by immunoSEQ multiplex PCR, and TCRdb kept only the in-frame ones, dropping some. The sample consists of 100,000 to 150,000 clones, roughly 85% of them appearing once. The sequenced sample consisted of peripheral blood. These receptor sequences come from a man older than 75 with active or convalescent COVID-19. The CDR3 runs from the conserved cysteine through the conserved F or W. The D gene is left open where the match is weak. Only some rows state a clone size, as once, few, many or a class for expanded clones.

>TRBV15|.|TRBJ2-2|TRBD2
TGTGCCACCAGCAGAGATAGCGGGAGGAACACCGGGGAGCTGTTTTTT
CATSRDSGRNTGELFF
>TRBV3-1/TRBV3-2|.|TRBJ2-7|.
TGTGCCAGCAGCCAATCGGGGGGCCGGTACGAGCAGTACTTC
CASSQSGGRYEQYF
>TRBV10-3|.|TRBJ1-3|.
TGTGCCATCAGTGAGCCCGACAGGATCAGCTCTGGAAACACCATATATTTT
CAISEPDRISSGNTIYF
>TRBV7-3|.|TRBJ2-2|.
TGTGCCAGCGAAGTTAGGGGCACCGGGGAGCTGTTTTTT
CASEVRGTGELFF
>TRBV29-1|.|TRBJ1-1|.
TGCAGCGGGACAGCGCACATGAACACTGAAGCTTTCTTT
CSGTAHMNTEAFF
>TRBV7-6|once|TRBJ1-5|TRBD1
TGTGCCAGCAGCTTAGCGACAGGGCCGGGGCCTTGGAATCAGCCCCAGCATTTT
CASSLATGPGPWNQPQHF
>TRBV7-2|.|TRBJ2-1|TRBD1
TGTGCCAGCAGCGACCGACAGGGCAAACCTTACAATGAGCAGTTCTTC
CASSDRQGKPYNEQFF
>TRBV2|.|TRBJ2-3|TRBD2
TGTGCCAGCAGGCCACTCAGTTGGCCTAGCGGGGGGAAGGGGGGCACAGATACGCAGTATTTT
CASRPLSWPSGGKGGTDTQYF
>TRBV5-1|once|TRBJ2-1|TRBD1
TGCGCCAGCAGCTTCCGGGACAGGGAGGTCAATGAGCAGTTCTTC
CASSFRDREVNEQFF
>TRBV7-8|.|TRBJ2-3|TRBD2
TGTGCCAGCGAATCGGGACTAGCGGGTGGGGGCACAGATACGCAGTATTTT
CASESGLAGGGTDTQYF
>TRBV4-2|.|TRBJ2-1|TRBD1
TGTGCCAGCAGCCAAGTGAAACAGGGGGTCGATGAGCAGTTCTTC
CASSQVKQGVDEQFF
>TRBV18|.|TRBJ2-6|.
TGTGCCAGCTCACCGACAGCGAGCTCTGGGGCCAACGTCCTGACTTTC
CASSPTASSGANVLTF
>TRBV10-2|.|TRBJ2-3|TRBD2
TGCGCCAGCAGTGGGGGACTAGAAGGGGAACACACCCCAGATACGCAGTATTTT
CASSGGLEGEHTPDTQYF
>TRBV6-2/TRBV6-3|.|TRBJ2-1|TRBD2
TGTGCCAGCAGTTACACTAGCGGGAGGGGAAGCAATGAGCAGTTCTTC
CASSYTSGRGSNEQFF
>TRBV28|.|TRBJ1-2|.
TGTGCCAGCTCCTTGTCAGGGTTTTACTATGGCTACACCTTC
CASSLSGFYYGYTF
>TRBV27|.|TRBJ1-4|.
TGTGCCAGCAGTCCGTCACCTACAGGATCGACTAATGAAAAACTGTTTTTT
CASSPSPTGSTNEKLFF
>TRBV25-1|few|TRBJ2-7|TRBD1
TGTGCCAGCAGTAGGACAGGTTACGAGCAGTACTTC
CASSRTGYEQYF
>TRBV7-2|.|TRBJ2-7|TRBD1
TGTGCCAGCAGCTTTGGGGAGACAGGGGGATCCTACGAGCAGTACTTC
CASSFGETGGSYEQYF
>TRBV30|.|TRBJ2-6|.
TGTGCCTGTACAGTGAGCTCTGGGGCCAACGTCCTGACTTTC
CACTVSSGANVLTF
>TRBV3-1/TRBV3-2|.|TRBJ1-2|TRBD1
TGTGCCAGCAGCCGGACAGGGGGGGACTATGGCTACACCTTC
CASSRTGGDYGYTF
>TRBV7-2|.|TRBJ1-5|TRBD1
TGTGCCAGCAGCTTAGACAGGGGAGTTCCCAATCAGCCCCAGCATTTT
CASSLDRGVPNQPQHF
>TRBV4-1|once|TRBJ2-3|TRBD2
TGCGCCAGCAGCCAAGACGCTAGGCGGGAGCAAGGGACAGATACGCAGTATTTT
CASSQDARREQGTDTQYF
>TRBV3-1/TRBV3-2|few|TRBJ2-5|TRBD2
TGTGCCAGCAGCCAAGACATGACTAGCGACCAAGAGACCCAGTACTTC
CASSQDMTSDQETQYF
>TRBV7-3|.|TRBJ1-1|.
TGTGCCAGCTCCCACGGGGGAGCGGGCGCTGAAGCTTTCTTT
CASSHGGAGAEAFF
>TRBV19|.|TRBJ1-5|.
TGTGCCAGTAGTAGTCCGCTCCTCAGGAATCAGCCCCAGCATTTT
CASSSPLLRNQPQHF
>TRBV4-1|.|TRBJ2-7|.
TGCGCCAGCAGCCAAGATCAAGGTAGGGGAGGCGGCGAGCAGTACTTC
CASSQDQGRGGGEQYF
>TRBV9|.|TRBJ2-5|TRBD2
TGTGCCAGCAGCGTAGGACTAGCTGGAGAGACCCAGTACTTC
CASSVGLAGETQYF
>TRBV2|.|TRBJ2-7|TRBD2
TGTGCCAGCTCCAGACTAGCGGGAGTGTCCGAGCAGTACTTC
CASSRLAGVSEQYF
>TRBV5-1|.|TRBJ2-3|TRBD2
TGCGCCAGCAGCTCTAGCGGGGGGGCTTCAGATACGCAGTATTTT
CASSSSGGASDTQYF
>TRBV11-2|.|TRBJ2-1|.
TGTGCCAGCAGCGCACAGCGGAGCTCCTACAATGAGCAGTTCTTC
CASSAQRSSYNEQFF
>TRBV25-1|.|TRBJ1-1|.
TGTGCCAGCAGTGACCATCGGGGGGTTTTCACTGAAGCTTTCTTT
CASSDHRGVFTEAFF
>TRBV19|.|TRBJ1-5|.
TGTGCCAGTAGTCCCGAGACAGGTACTAATCAGCCCCAGCATTTT
CASSPETGTNQPQHF
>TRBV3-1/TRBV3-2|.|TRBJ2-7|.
TGTGCCAGCAGCCCTGGACTGTCCGATACCTACGAGCAGTACTTC
CASSPGLSDTYEQYF
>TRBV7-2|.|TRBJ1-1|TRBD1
TGTGCCAGCAGCCCTTGGACAGGGGGGACTGAAGCTTTCTTT
CASSPWTGGTEAFF
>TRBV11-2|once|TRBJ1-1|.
TGTGCCAGCAGCTTAGACGCGGCGGGTTATATGGGCACTGAAGCTTTCTTT
CASSLDAAGYMGTEAFF
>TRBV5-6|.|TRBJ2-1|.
TGTGCCAGCAGCTCAGGGTTCTACAATGAGCAGTTCTTC
CASSSGFYNEQFF
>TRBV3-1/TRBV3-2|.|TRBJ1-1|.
TGTGCCAGCAGCCACGAGGGGAACACTGAAGCTTTCTTT
CASSHEGNTEAFF
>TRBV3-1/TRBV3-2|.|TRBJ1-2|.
TGTGCCAGCAATTCCCATTCTAACTATGGCTACACCTTC
CASNSHSNYGYTF
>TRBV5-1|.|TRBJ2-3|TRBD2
TGCGCCAGCACGACCTCTCCAACTAGCGGGGGCACAGATACGCAGTATTTT
CASTTSPTSGGTDTQYF
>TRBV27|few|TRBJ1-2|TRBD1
TGTGCCAGCAGTTTACGCGGAACAGGGGGGCTGGGCTACACCTTC
CASSLRGTGGLGYTF
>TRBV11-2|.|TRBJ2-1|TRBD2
TGTGCCAGCAGCTCCCCGACTAGCGGGAGGAATGAGCAGTTCTTC
CASSSPTSGRNEQFF
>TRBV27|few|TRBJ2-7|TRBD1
TGTGCCAGCAGGCCGGGACAGGGGCGTGGCGAGCAGTACTTC
CASRPGQGRGEQYF
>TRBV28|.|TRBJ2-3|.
TGTGCCAGCAGTATACAAGATACGCAGTATTTT
CASSIQDTQYF
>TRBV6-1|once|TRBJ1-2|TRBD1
TGTGCCAGCAGTGAATCCCCGGGACAGGGATATGGCTACACCTTC
CASSESPGQGYGYTF